This TCR beta chain originates from a study of T cells after yellow fever vaccination. General study findings and limits: Peak timing came faster in the weaker secondary response, day 5 versus 15.

This clonotype was counted many times. Its antigen is unidentified. 5'RACE template switching generated TCR cDNA, adding a universal primer site and UMIs. TCRdb itself ran the 5' RACE reads through MiXCR, one entry per CDR3 protein. The sample includes 150,000 to 200,000 distinct CDR3 sequences, around 8.5% of them seen just once. In germline, CDR1 is SQVTM, CDR2 ANQGSEA. The length of the CDR3 is 15 residues. V gave up 4 bases and J gave up 4 bases, with 16 bases separating them. The chain combines TRBV29-1 with TRBJ2-2; TRBD1 is a possible D gene (5 bases). This TCR derives from a man aged 18 to 29 who received the YFV17D yellow fever vaccine. The starting material was CD8+ T cells sorted from PBMCs, obtained 45 days after the yellow fever booster vaccination. The CDR3 nucleotides read TGCAGCGTTGGTGCCCCTGGGGCAGGCACCGGGGAGCTGTTTTTT. This gives the protein CSVGAPGAGTGELFF.